This TCR beta chain was retrieved from a study of T cell responses to AZD1222 COVID-19 vaccine. The overall study: Analysis merged second doses at about 4 or about 12 weeks. Study-wide points: Clonal diversity may have been underestimated, and the donors were mostly white British, with more females than males. Vaccine-associated CD4 TCRs ranged over spike, dominating at 160-218 and 743-854. The breadth and depth of Spike-specific TCRs increased once two AZD1222 doses had been given.

As for this clone: Its target is not known.

Germline V gene lookup returns CDR1 KGHDR and CDR2 SFDVKD. With 4 bases removed from V and 1 base from J, the gap between germline ends came to 6 bases. The CDR3 is 13 amino acids. Profiling relied on immunoSEQ multiplex PCR, and the TCRdb table lists in-frame clones only, not all of them. The table has roughly 120,000 clones, over 85% seen once; the top ten hold roughly 4.2%. The chain links TRBV24-1 to TRBJ1-2; a weak D match, TRBD1 (5 bases). The sequencing here drew on peripheral blood, taken on day 0 of AZD1222 vaccination. The clonotype was recovered from an adult in good health. The CDR3, as DNA: TGTGCCACCAGTGACGGACATAACTATGGCTACACCTTC. This translates into CATSDGHNYGYTF.